Below are 26 T cell receptor beta chains sequenced from a single sample in a study of cytomegalovirus exposure and HLA in healthy donors. Both 60 Vbeta primers and 13 Jbeta primers went into the PCR. Sequencing used immunoSEQ multiplex PCR; TCRdb keeps in-frame clones, though not all of them. This repertoire shows about 140,000 clones, roughly 80% found once; its top ten account for about 1.2%. Material for sequencing was PBMCs. These receptors all stem from a female donor in good health and CMV-seronegative.

The chain links TRBV6-5 to TRBJ2-7; a weak D match, TRBD2 (6 bases). The V end lost 2 bases, the J end lost 2 bases, and 10 bases lay between the germline ends. This CDR3 contains 14 residues. Germline CDR1 reads MNHEY; CDR2 reads SVGAGI. The CDR3 DNA reads as TGTGCCAGCAGTTACGGTGGCGGGACCTACGAGCAGTACTTC. It codes for CASSYGGGTYEQYF.

The CDR3 nucleotides read TGTGCCAGCAGTCCCTCGTCGGCCGGGGAGCTGTTTTTT. This codes for CASSPSSAGELFF. The V gene is TRBV27, the J gene TRBJ2-2; unclear D gene. CDR1 is MNHEY, CDR2 SMNVEV, per germline (reference sequence). V was clipped by 5 bases and J by 6 bases, with 10 bases between them. This CDR3 is built from 13 residues.

The chain joins TRBV5-8 to TRBJ2-7; 7 nucleotides match TRBD1. The CDR3 totals 13 residues. The V gene end was trimmed by 2 bases and the J gene end by 5 bases; junction bases not matched to a gene: 4. From germline, CDR1 is SGHTS and CDR2 YDEGEE. As DNA, the CDR3 is TGTGCCAGCAGCTTCGACAGGGTGAACGAGCAGTACTTC. This gives the protein CASSFDRVNEQYF.

This sequence joins TRBV2 and TRBJ1-3; D remains ambiguous. V dropped 5 bases and J dropped 0 bases, with 8 bases sitting between them. This CDR3 is built from 14 residues. Germline CDR1 and CDR2: SNHLY and FYNNEI. DNA of the CDR3: TGTGCCAGCAGTTATCTGAGCTCTGGAAACACCATATATTTT. As protein: CASSYLSSGNTIYF.

The gene calls are TRBV2 and TRBJ2-5; 9 bases align to TRBD1. This CDR3 has 14 residues. CDR1 and CDR2 from the germline V gene are SNHLY and FYNNEI. V was pared by 6 bases and J by 4 bases, with 6 bases of the junction left unmatched. The CDR3 is CASRAGQGGETQYF. The DNA of the CDR3 is TGTGCCAGCAGAGCGGGACAGGGAGGAGAGACCCAGTACTTC.

The chain uses TRBV14 and TRBJ2-1, with 12 bases identical to TRBD2. Germline assignment: CDR1 SGHDN and CDR2 FVKESK. CDR3 size: 15 residues. Trimming cost V 1 base and J 9 bases; bases outside gene matches: 4. CDR3 residues: CASSQGLAGVSEQFF. The CDR3 region has the DNA TGTGCCAGCAGCCAAGGACTAGCGGGAGTTAGTGAGCAGTTCTTC.

V usage is TRBV19 and J usage is TRBJ2-7; 13 bases line up with TRBD2. V trimming: 4 bases; J trimming: 7 bases; junction bases outside the gene matches: 19. The CDR3 covers 19 residues. CDR1 is LNHDA, CDR2 SQIVND, per germline (reference sequence). This chain's CDR3 is CASSKGQGAPGLAGDEQYF. The CDR3, as DNA: TGTGCCAGTAGTAAAGGACAGGGGGCGCCCGGACTAGCGGGAGATGAGCAGTACTTC.

V is TRBV19 and J is TRBJ1-5; D possibly corresponds to TRBD1 (5 bases). The CDR3 totals 13 residues. Germline CDR1 is LNHDA and CDR2 is SQIVND (reference sequence). Trimming shortened V by 8 bases and J by 4 bases, and 12 bases separated the two germline ends. CDR3 bases: TGTGCCAGTGGAATTCGGGGGAATCAGCCCCAGCATTTT. Its translation: CASGIRGNQPQHF. Based on the CDR3 plus reference TRBV19 and TRBJ1-5, the full variable domain is DGGITQSPKYLFRKEGQNVTLSCEQNLNHDAMYWYRQDPGQGLRLIYYSQIVNDFQKGDIAEGYSVSREKKESFPLTVTSAQKNPTAFYLCASGIRGNQPQHFGDGTRLSIL.

V gene TRBV10-3 combines with J gene TRBJ2-7; the D gene is possibly TRBD2 (7 bases). Germline values: CDR1 ENHRY, CDR2 SYGVKD. Trimming took off 0 bases at V and 6 bases at J, with 12 bases between the two ends. This CDR3 has 14 amino acids. CDR3 sequence reads: CAISESAGAGEQYF. CDR3 sequence (DNA): TGTGCCATCAGTGAGTCTGCGGGGGCGGGCGAGCAGTACTTC.

The chain carries TRBV10-3 and TRBJ2-3; possible D gene TRBD1, 6 bases. Germline CDR1 is ENHRY and CDR2 is SYGVKD. V shed 7 bases and J shed 3 bases, with 11 bases lying between them. The CDR3 extends over 13 amino acids. CDR3 in DNA: TGTGCCATCACCGACAGGAGTACAGATACGCAGTATTTT. Protein: CAITDRSTDTQYF.

The chain employs TRBV28 and TRBJ1-2, with TRBD1 as a possible D gene (5 bases). This CDR3 comprises 13 residues. The germline V gene has CDR1 MDHEN and CDR2 SYDVKM. The V and J ends lost 6 bases and 3 bases respectively, with 11 bases between them. The CDR3 is CASSATGYYGYTF. CDR3 nucleotides: TGTGCCAGCAGCGCTACAGGTTACTATGGCTACACCTTC.

This chain joins TRBV27 and TRBJ2-5; D gene uncertain. This CDR3 contains 14 residues. The germline CDR1 and CDR2 sequences are MNHEY and SMNVEV (reference sequence). The germline V and J ends were trimmed by 5 bases and 6 bases, with 16 bases remaining between them. The DNA of the CDR3 is TGTGCCAGCAGTGACCCAGGCTTTTTGCAGACCCAGTACTTC. It codes for CASSDPGFLQTQYF.

The CDR3 is CASSQPGIPYEQYF. As DNA, the CDR3 is TGTGCCAGCAGTCAACCCGGGATCCCATACGAGCAGTACTTC. The chain combines TRBV27 with TRBJ2-7; perhaps TRBD2 as D (5 bases). The ends were cut back, 5 bases at V and 4 bases at J, with 15 bases in the middle. The CDR3 totals 14 residues. Germline V gene lookup returns CDR1 MNHEY and CDR2 SMNVEV (reference sequence).

The gene calls are TRBV19 and TRBJ1-1, with 7 bases lining up with TRBD1. Losses at the gene ends were 5 bases for V and 5 bases for J; bases not matched to a gene: 11. The CDR3 contains 15 residues. The germline V gene encodes CDR1 LNHDA and CDR2 SQIVND (reference sequence). CDR3 loop: CASSGRTGARTEAFF. For the CDR3, the DNA is TGTGCCAGTAGTGGGCGGACAGGAGCTCGGACTGAAGCTTTCTTT.

This chain joins TRBV5-1 and TRBJ2-7; TRBD2 matches at 14 bases. Per germline, CDR1 SGHRS and CDR2 YFSETQ. With 4 bases clipped from V and 0 bases from J, the junction kept 3 bases outside the gene matches. This CDR3 is built from 16 residues. CDR3 protein: CASSAGTSGSSYEQYF. The CDR3 DNA is TGCGCCAGCAGCGCCGGGACTAGCGGGAGCTCCTACGAGCAGTACTTC. Based on the CDR3 plus reference TRBV5-1 and TRBJ2-7, the full variable domain is KAGVTQTPRYLIKTRGQQVTLSCSPISGHRSVSWYQQTPGQGLQFLFEYFSETQRNKGNFPGRFSGRQFSNSRSEMNVSTLELGDSALYLCASSAGTSGSSYEQYFGPGTRLTVT.

The V gene is TRBV4-1, the J gene TRBJ2-3; D might be TRBD1 (6 bases). Per germline, CDR1 MGHRA and CDR2 YSYEKL. The length of the CDR3 is 14 residues. V gave up 1 base and J gave up 2 bases, with 7 bases separating them. In DNA form, the CDR3 reads TGCGCCAGCAGCCAAGGGGACAACACAGATACGCAGTATTTT. It yields the protein CASSQGDNTDTQYF.

The chain links TRBV27 to TRBJ2-7; 7 bases fit TRBD1. Germline CDR1 reads MNHEY; CDR2 reads SMNVEV (reference sequence). This CDR3 comprises 13 residues. The V gene end was trimmed by 4 bases and the J gene end by 6 bases; junction bases not matched to a gene: 6. The CDR3 nucleotides are TGTGCCAGCAGTTGGGACAGACGCTTCGAGCAGTACTTC. This translates into CASSWDRRFEQYF.

V is TRBV7-6 and J is TRBJ1-1; 10 bases map to TRBD1. V lost 4 bases to trimming and J lost 2 bases; unmatched junction nucleotides: 7. CDR1 SGHVS and CDR2 FNYEAQ come from the germline V gene. The CDR3 has 16 amino acids. CDR3 region: CASSSAGQGVNTEAFF. The CDR3 coding sequence is TGTGCCAGCAGCTCCGCCGGACAGGGGGTTAACACTGAAGCTTTCTTT.

The V and J genes are TRBV27 and TRBJ2-2; no clear D gene. The germline V and J ends were trimmed by 3 bases and 2 bases, with 10 bases remaining between them. Germline V lookup: CDR1 MNHEY, CDR2 SMNVEV (reference sequence). This CDR3 spans 15 amino acids. This CDR3 reads CASSLIHRNTGELFF. As DNA, the CDR3 is TGTGCCAGCAGTTTGATCCACAGAAACACCGGGGAGCTGTTTTTT.

This chain links TRBV6-5 with TRBJ2-7; TRBD2 agrees at 7 bases. With V trimmed by 6 bases and J by 5 bases, 13 bases remained unmatched. Germline CDR1 is MNHEY and CDR2 is SVGAGI. CDR3 length equals 15 residues. DNA for the CDR3: TGTGCCAGCAGGCGGACAAGGCGGGAGTTCCACGAGCAGTACTTC. This translates into CASRRTRREFHEQYF.

This clone appeared a single time. The chain carries TRBV13 and TRBJ2-7; TRBD2 might be the D (5 bases). V was pared by 6 bases and J by 0 bases, with 9 bases between. Germline assignment: CDR1 PRHDT and CDR2 FYEKMQ (reference sequence). The CDR3 length is 13 residues. The CDR3 coding sequence is TGTGCCAGCAGGAGACTACCCTCCTACGAGCAGTACTTC. Encoded protein: CASRRLPSYEQYF. The full variable domain, in which reference TRBV13 and TRBJ2-7 provide the parts outside the CDR3, is AAGVIQSPRHLIKEKRETATLKCYPIPRHDTVYWYQQGPGQDPQFLISFYEKMQSDKGSIPDRFSAQQFSDYHSELNMSSLELGDSALYFCASRRLPSYEQYFGPGTRLTVT.

The chain joins TRBV13 to TRBJ2-1; D may be TRBD2 (5 bases). The V and J ends lost 5 bases and 7 bases respectively, with 21 bases between them. CDR3 size: 16 residues. CDR1 and CDR2 from the germline V gene are PRHDT and FYEKMQ (reference sequence). The CDR3 DNA reads TGTGCCAGCAGCGACCCGATGAGCGGCCCGAGGAATGAGCAGTTCTTC. Its translation is CASSDPMSGPRNEQFF.

The chain has TRBV27 and TRBJ2-5; D is possibly TRBD2 (6 bases). V lost 6 bases and J 5 bases, leaving 13 bases between the germline ends. Germline V gene lookup returns CDR1 MNHEY and CDR2 SMNVEV (reference sequence). This CDR3 comprises 13 residues. CDR3 residues: CASSLAGSETQYF. In nucleotides, the CDR3 is TGTGCCAGCAGCTTGGCGGGGAGCGAGACCCAGTACTTC.

This clone was observed once. The genes are TRBV5-1 and TRBJ2-7; 13 bases map to TRBD2. Losses at the gene ends were 4 bases for V and 7 bases for J; bases not matched to a gene: 5. CDR3 length equals 14 residues. The germline CDR1 and CDR2 sequences are SGHRS and YFSETQ. The CDR3 protein is CASSKLAGGREQYF. The CDR3 coding sequence is TGCGCCAGCAGCAAACTAGCGGGAGGGAGGGAGCAGTACTTC.

The chain employs TRBV6-6 and TRBJ2-3; TRBD2 agrees at 9 bases. The CDR3 consists of 15 residues. Germline V CDR1 and CDR2: MNHNY, SVGAGI (reference sequence). J gave up 1 base and V 8 bases, and 7 bases lay outside the gene matches. The CDR3, as DNA: TGTGCCAGCCAACCGTTAGCGGGGGGCACAGATACGCAGTATTTT. Protein: CASQPLAGGTDTQYF.

V is TRBV10-3 and J is TRBJ1-2; D is perhaps TRBD1 (5 bases). The germline V and J ends were trimmed by 9 bases and 2 bases, with 13 bases remaining between them. This CDR3 is built from 13 residues. CDR1 ENHRY and CDR2 SYGVKD come from the germline V gene. The CDR3 protein is CAIQGGRNYGYTF. The CDR3 nucleotides are TGTGCCATTCAGGGAGGGAGAAACTATGGCTACACCTTC.